The 14 T cell receptor beta chains below all came from one sample that was sequenced in a study of T cell repertoires in cytomegalovirus infection. TCRdb reprocessed the reads with MiXCR, giving one entry per CDR3 protein. The profile shows about 150,000 distinct CDR3 sequences, around a quarter of them singletons. The sequenced material came from PBMCs. The receptors come from a human donor in good health (CMV status not recorded). Some clones in this sample may be carry-over from other donors' samples.

This chain links TRBV19 with TRBJ2-3; D is undetermined. The germline CDR1 and CDR2 sequences are LNHDA and SQIVND (reference sequence). The CDR3 is made up of 12 amino acids. Trimming pared 6 bases from V and 2 bases from J, leaving 6 bases between. The CDR3 DNA is TGTGCCAGTAGCGGAATCACAGATACGCAGTATTTT. This gives the protein CASSGITDTQYF.

This chain connects TRBV20-1 to TRBJ1-4; the D is unclear. The germline V and J ends were trimmed by 0 bases and 8 bases, with 10 bases remaining between them. The CDR3 length is 13 residues. Germline V gene lookup returns CDR1 DFQATT and CDR2 SNEGSKA (reference sequence). CDR3 in DNA: TGCAGTGCTAGAGATACCTGGAGGGAAAAACTGTTTTTT. It encodes CSARDTWREKLFF.

This clonotype has just a few counts. This chain links TRBV7-3 with TRBJ2-1, with D tentatively TRBD1 (5 bases). The CDR3 totals 15 residues. Trimming stripped 1 base from V and 3 bases from J, with 10 bases between. Germline CDR1 reads SGHTA; CDR2 reads FQGTGA. The CDR3 sequence is CASSLKQGLYNEQFF. CDR3 DNA: TGTGCCAGCAGCTTAAAGCAGGGCCTCTACAATGAGCAGTTCTTC.

This clonotype occurred many times. The gene calls are TRBV7-2 and TRBJ2-2, with D tentatively TRBD1 (6 bases). The germline gives CDR1 SGHTA, CDR2 FQGNSA. This CDR3 spans 16 amino acids. Between the trimmed V and J ends, which lost 5 bases and 6 bases, there was a span of 19 bases. The CDR3 spells CASSPQRSQGSGELFF. CDR3 DNA sequence: TGTGCCAGCAGCCCCCAGAGATCTCAGGGGTCCGGGGAGCTGTTTTTT.

This clonotype was found many times. The J gene is TRBJ1-4, the V gene TRBV7-2; TRBD1 agrees at 8 bases. The CDR3 length is 15 residues. The junction had 8 bases not matched to a gene; V was cut back by 6 bases and J by 5 bases. CDR1 and CDR2 from the germline V gene are SGHTA and FQGNSA. CDR3 region: CASRLQGGDNEKLFF. CDR3 in DNA: TGTGCCAGCAGATTACAGGGGGGGGACAATGAAAAACTGTTTTTT.

This clonotype was observed many times. The rearrangement joins TRBV7-2 to TRBJ2-5; D is possibly TRBD1 or TRBD2 (5 bases each). CDR1 and CDR2 (germline): SGHTA, FQGNSA. Between the trimmed V and J ends, which lost 2 bases and 7 bases, there was a span of 17 bases. CDR3 length equals 15 residues. The CDR3 coding sequence is TGTGCCAGCAGCTTAAATCGGGGCCCTCCCGTGACCCAGTACTTC. Its translation is CASSLNRGPPVTQYF. Filled out from reference TRBV7-2 and TRBJ2-5, the complete variable domain reads GAGVSQSPSNKVTEKGKDVELRCDPISGHTALYWYRQSLGQGLEFLIYFQGNSAPDKSGLPSDRFSAERTGGSVSTLTIQRTQQEDSAVYLCASSLNRGPPVTQYFGPGTRLLVL.

J is TRBJ2-1 and V is TRBV5-1; D is unresolved. CDR3 length: 10 residues. Germline lookup yields CDR1 SGHRS and CDR2 YFSETQ. V lost 5 bases, J lost 7 bases, and 4 bases lay in between. The CDR3 reads CASRGNEQFF. CDR3 coding DNA: TGCGCCAGCAGGGGTAATGAGCAGTTCTTC. The full variable domain, with the rest looked up from reference TRBV5-1 and TRBJ2-1, is KAGVTQTPRYLIKTRGQQVTLSCSPISGHRSVSWYQQTPGQGLQFLFEYFSETQRNKGNFPGRFSGRQFSNSRSEMNVSTLELGDSALYLCASRGNEQFFGPGTRLTVL.

The rearrangement joins TRBV10-3 to TRBJ1-5; tentative D call: TRBD1 (5 bases). The V and J ends lost 7 bases and 0 bases respectively, with 10 bases between them. Germline CDR1 and CDR2: ENHRY and SYGVKD. The CDR3 spans 14 residues. This CDR3 reads CAIKSDISNQPQHF. CDR3 nucleotide sequence: TGTGCCATCAAGTCGGACATTAGCAATCAGCCCCAGCATTTT.

About this clonotype: A read error may produce the germline difference seen at one junction end. The V and J genes are TRBV12-3 or TRBV12-4 and TRBJ2-2; 9 nucleotides agree with TRBD1. This CDR3 has 15 residues. The CDR3, as DNA: TGTGCCAGCAGCTCACAGGGGGCAAACACCGGGGGGCTGTTTTTT. Its translation is CASSSQGANTGGLFF.

The chain links TRBV9 to TRBJ1-1; TRBD1 is a possible D gene (5 bases). Germline-derived CDR1 and CDR2 are SGDLS and YYNGEE. Trimming took off 2 bases at V and 4 bases at J, with 30 bases between the two ends. The CDR3 runs to 20 residues. The CDR3 region has the DNA TGTGCCAGCAGCGTTACAAATTCGTCCGGGACCGACGCCACCAGCACTGAAGCTTTCTTT. It yields the protein CASSVTNSSGTDATSTEAFF. Drawing the rest from reference TRBV9 and TRBJ1-1, the complete variable domain is DSGVTQTPKHLITATGQRVTLRCSPRSGDLSVYWYQQSLDQGLQFLIQYYNGEERAKGNILERFSAQQFPDLHSELNLSSLELGDSALYFCASSVTNSSGTDATSTEAFFGQGTRLTVV.

The gene calls are TRBV28 and TRBJ1-4, with 7 positions matching TRBD1. The CDR3 has 15 amino acids. Germline CDR1 MDHEN, CDR2 SYDVKM. The J segment lost 11 bases and the V segment lost 6 bases, leaving 15 bases of the junction unmatched. The CDR3 DNA reads as TGTGCCAGCAGCCTAGGGAAAACAGGGGAGCGGAAACTGTTTTTT. This gives the protein CASSLGKTGERKLFF.

This rearrangement joins TRBV19 to TRBJ1-4; unclear D gene. Germline V gives CDR1 LNHDA, CDR2 SQIVND (reference sequence). V lost 3 bases, J lost 14 bases, and 13 bases lay in between. This CDR3 is 12 amino acids long. The CDR3 region is CASSIATGGLFF. CDR3 nucleotide sequence: TGTGCCAGTAGTATCGCTACCGGTGGTCTGTTTTTT.

The chain uses TRBV7-2 and TRBJ2-5; 9 bases agree with TRBD2. Germline assignment: CDR1 SGHTA and CDR2 FQGNSA. This CDR3 comprises 17 residues. V shed 2 bases, J shed 2 bases, and the junction held 9 bases outside the gene matches. The CDR3 loop is CASSLYPRREGQETQYF. In DNA, the CDR3 is TGTGCCAGCAGCTTATACCCCCGGCGGGAGGGACAAGAGACCCAGTACTTC.

Only a few counts were recorded for this clonotype. The genes are TRBV27 and TRBJ2-3; either TRBD1 or TRBD2 may supply D (5 bases each). Germline V CDR1 and CDR2: MNHEY, SMNVEV (reference sequence). The CDR3 is made up of 15 amino acids. Trimming shortened V by 3 bases and J by 2 bases, and 12 bases separated the two germline ends. CDR3 sequence: CASSFSGTNTDTQYF. The CDR3, as DNA: TGTGCCAGCAGTTTTTCGGGGACCAACACAGATACGCAGTATTTT.